The 21 T cell receptor beta chains below come from one sample, sequenced in a study of shared clonotypes between healthy human individuals. This table comes from immunoSEQ multiplex PCR, and its TCRdb copy is limited to in-frame clones, with some not included. The sample comprises millions of clones, over 85% of which are singletons, and 0.3% to 0.4% rests with the top ten. The specimen sequenced was naive CD4+ T cells from PBMCs. The subset here: CD45RA+ positively selected. These TCRs come from a young man in good health. Some clones in this sample may be carry-over from other donors' samples.

The chain uses TRBV6-4 and TRBJ2-2; D perhaps matches TRBD2 (6 bases). The germline CDR1 and CDR2 sequences are MRHNA and SNTAGT. Deletions cut 2 bases from V and 7 bases from J, with 8 bases between. The CDR3 has 13 residues. CDR3 sequence: CASSDRGSGELFF. In DNA form, the CDR3 reads TGTGCCAGCAGTGACCGGGGGAGCGGGGAGCTGTTTTTT.

This clone is a singleton in its sample. The V call is TRBV30, the J call TRBJ1-2; D perhaps matches TRBD1 (6 bases). The CDR3 runs 13 residues. Germline V gene lookup returns CDR1 GTSNPN and CDR2 SVGIG (reference sequence). Deletions cut 8 bases from V and 5 bases from J, with 18 bases between. As DNA, the CDR3 is TGTGCCCTCCGGTTGGGGGCCGCTTATGGCTACACCTTC. It is translated as CALRLGAAYGYTF.

The rearrangement links TRBV28 to TRBJ1-5, with 11 bases lining up with TRBD1. V was clipped by 2 bases and J by 5 bases; unmatched bases: 8. Per the germline V gene, CDR1 is MDHEN and CDR2 is SYDVKM. The CDR3 sequence is 17 residues long. The CDR3 loop reads CASSLVLGTGGYQPQHF. CDR3 DNA: TGTGCCAGCAGTTTAGTATTGGGGACAGGGGGGTATCAGCCCCAGCATTTT.

The genes are TRBV5-1 and TRBJ2-2, with D possibly TRBD2 on 6 matching bases. CDR3 length equals 15 residues. The V gene's germline CDR1 is SGHRS and CDR2 YFSETQ. Trimming shortened V by 7 bases and J by 1 base, and 14 bases separated the two germline ends. The DNA of the CDR3 is TGCGCCAGCTCCCTGGGTAGCGGGAACACCGGGGAGCTGTTTTTT. Its protein is CASSLGSGNTGELFF.

The chain has TRBV28 and TRBJ2-2; 7 bases align to TRBD1. There are 13 residues in the CDR3. Trimming cost V 7 bases and J 6 bases; bases outside gene matches: 5. The germline V gene encodes CDR1 MDHEN and CDR2 SYDVKM. The CDR3 region is CASKLRGPGELFF. The CDR3 region has the DNA TGTGCCAGCAAACTAAGGGGGCCCGGGGAGCTGTTTTTT. Complete variable domain (other parts from reference TRBV28 and TRBJ2-2): DVKVTQSSRYLVKRTGEKVFLECVQDMDHENMFWYRQDPGLGLRLIYFSYDVKMKEKGDIPEGYSVSREKKERFSLILESASTNQTSMYLCASKLRGPGELFFGEGSRLTVL.

Worth noting for this clone: Other nucleotide sequences from this sample produce the same CDR3. CDR3 amino acids: CASSLVASGQETQYF. In nucleotides, the CDR3 is TGCGCCAGCAGCTTGGTGGCTAGCGGGCAAGAGACCCAGTACTTC. V gene TRBV5-1 combines with J gene TRBJ2-5; 8 nucleotides match TRBD2. The CDR3 is made up of 15 amino acids. The J segment lost 2 bases and the V segment lost 0 bases, leaving 3 bases of the junction unmatched. Germline V gene sequence: CDR1 SGHRS, CDR2 YFSETQ.

This rearrangement joins TRBV28 to TRBJ2-2; D is possibly TRBD2 (6 bases). Germline-derived CDR1 and CDR2 are MDHEN and SYDVKM. The CDR3 loop spans 16 amino acids. Trimming stripped 5 bases from V and 0 bases from J, with 13 bases between. The CDR3 loop reads CASSLTGTPNTGELFF. In DNA form, the CDR3 reads TGTGCCAGCAGTCTGACCGGGACTCCGAACACCGGGGAGCTGTTTTTT.

This sequence joins TRBV4-1 and TRBJ1-4, with 7 positions matching TRBD1. The CDR3 totals 16 residues. V was clipped by 1 base and J by 8 bases; unmatched bases: 10. From germline, CDR1 is MGHRA and CDR2 YSYEKL. Here the CDR3 reads CASSQVLQGKGEKLFF. DNA for the CDR3: TGCGCCAGCAGCCAAGTTCTACAGGGGAAGGGCGAAAAACTGTTTTTT.

The V call is TRBV5-1, the J call TRBJ1-1, with D maybe TRBD1 (6 bases). CDR1 and CDR2 from the germline V gene are SGHRS and YFSETQ. V gave up 6 bases and J gave up 1 base, with 16 bases separating them. The CDR3 totals 15 residues. CDR3 nucleotide sequence: TGCGCCAGCACCAACCCGGAACAGGGGAACACTGAAGCTTTCTTT. Its translation: CASTNPEQGNTEAFF.

This rearrangement joins TRBV4-3 to TRBJ2-7; TRBD1 is a possible D gene (5 bases). The CDR3 length is 15 residues. In germline, CDR1 is LGHNA, CDR2 YSLEER. The germline V and J ends were trimmed by 0 bases and 6 bases, with 15 bases remaining between them. Here the CDR3 reads CASSQDPGLSAEQYF. CDR3 DNA sequence: TGCGCCAGCAGCCAAGATCCAGGGTTGTCAGCCGAGCAGTACTTC.

The chain combines TRBV7-6 with TRBJ2-2; no definite D call. This CDR3 is 15 amino acids long. V lost 6 bases to trimming and J lost 1 base, with 12 bases between them. Germline assignment: CDR1 SGHVS and CDR2 FNYEAQ. This CDR3 reads CASSGLTRNTGELFF. DNA of the CDR3: TGTGCCAGCAGTGGCCTCACACGGAACACCGGGGAGCTGTTTTTT.

Concerning this clone itself: This specimen includes other DNA sequences encoding the same CDR3. The V call is TRBV18, the J call TRBJ2-7; 7 bases agree with TRBD2. The germline V gene has CDR1 KGHSH and CDR2 LQKENI. The CDR3 sequence is 14 residues long. Trimming cost V 0 bases and J 3 bases; bases outside gene matches: 2. CDR3 in amino acids: CASSPPGRVYEQYF. CDR3 nucleotide sequence: TGTGCCAGCTCACCACCGGGGAGGGTCTACGAGCAGTACTTC.

The rearrangement uses TRBV5-1 and TRBJ1-5; 7 bases map to TRBD1. The CDR3 is 14 amino acids. Trimming at V came to 4 bases and at J to 5 bases, leaving 6 bases not matched to a gene. Germline V lookup: CDR1 SGHRS, CDR2 YFSETQ. The CDR3 protein is CASSPGTEDQPQHF. In DNA form, the CDR3 reads TGCGCCAGCAGCCCGGGGACAGAAGATCAGCCCCAGCATTTT.

V usage is TRBV5-1 and J usage is TRBJ1-2; TRBD1 might be the D (5 bases). CDR1 and CDR2 (germline): SGHRS, YFSETQ. The CDR3 has 14 amino acids. Trimming removed 3 bases at V and 5 bases at J, with 14 bases between. CDR3 sequence: CASSSGTVYYGYTF. The CDR3, as DNA: TGCGCCAGCAGCTCCGGGACGGTTTATTATGGCTACACCTTC. Full variable domain (rest looked up from reference TRBV5-1 and TRBJ1-2): KAGVTQTPRYLIKTRGQQVTLSCSPISGHRSVSWYQQTPGQGLQFLFEYFSETQRNKGNFPGRFSGRQFSNSRSEMNVSTLELGDSALYLCASSSGTVYYGYTFGSGTRLTVV.

The chain employs TRBV18 and TRBJ2-7; TRBD2 is a possible D gene (5 bases). Germline loops: CDR1 KGHSH, CDR2 LQKENI. This CDR3 has 13 residues. The ends were cut back, 0 bases at V and 7 bases at J, with 10 bases in the middle. This chain's CDR3 is CASSPPASSEQYF. The CDR3 nucleotides read TGTGCCAGCTCACCACCGGCTAGCAGTGAGCAGTACTTC.

This chain uses TRBV28 with TRBJ1-2; D perhaps matches TRBD1 (5 bases). Trimming pared 1 base from V and 8 bases from J, leaving 17 bases between. Per the germline V gene, CDR1 is MDHEN and CDR2 is SYDVKM. CDR3 length: 15 residues. CDR3 loop: CASSLLSGAGKGYTF. DNA for the CDR3: TGTGCCAGCAGTTTATTGTCGGGCGCAGGGAAGGGCTACACCTTC.

This clone was seen just once. The chain joins TRBV29-1 to TRBJ2-5; 11 bases are a match to TRBD2. The CDR3 is 14 residues long. Unmatched junction bases numbered 7, after V lost 5 bases and J lost 5 bases. CDR1 is SQVTM and CDR2 is ANQGSEA in the germline V gene. CDR3 bases: TGCAGCGTTTCCCCTAGCGGGAGGTCGGAGACCCAGTACTTC. Translation gives CSVSPSGRSETQYF.

This chain joins TRBV6-5 and TRBJ1-2, with D perhaps TRBD1 (6 bases). CDR1 and CDR2 (germline): MNHEY, SVGAGI. The CDR3 consists of 14 residues. Trimming removed 4 bases from V and 8 bases from J, with 17 bases in between. CDR3 DNA: TGTGCCAGCAGTTCCCGCCACAGGGCTGGCGGCTACACCTTC. Translation gives CASSSRHRAGGYTF.

The chain has TRBV9 and TRBJ1-5; 10 nucleotides match TRBD1. Looked up from germline, CDR1 is SGDLS and CDR2 is YYNGEE. The CDR3 runs to 15 residues. Trimming removed 3 bases from V and 6 bases from J; junction bases left unmatched: 6. The CDR3 here is CASSAGTGVVQPQHF. CDR3 DNA: TGTGCCAGCAGCGCAGGGACAGGGGTTGTTCAGCCCCAGCATTTT.

The chain couples TRBV7-2 to TRBJ2-3, with TRBD2 matching 9 bases. CDR3 length equals 14 residues. Germline CDR1 SGHTA, CDR2 FQGNSA. Trimming at V came to 3 bases and at J to 4 bases, leaving 2 bases not matched to a gene. DNA of the CDR3: TGTGCCAGCAGCTTTGCGGGAGGGTCAGATACGCAGTATTTT. This sequence encodes CASSFAGGSDTQYF.

The chain couples TRBV14 to TRBJ1-3; D not resolved. CDR1 and CDR2 from the germline V gene are SGHDN and FVKESK. Between the trimmed V and J ends, which lost 5 bases and 0 bases, there was a span of 11 bases. The CDR3 has 15 residues. The CDR3 bases are TGTGCCAGCAGCTATGGGGTTCACTCTGGAAACACCATATATTTT. Translated: CASSYGVHSGNTIYF.